This is a list of T cell receptor beta chains from one sample in a study of OX40 agonist ivuxolimab in advanced cancers. TCRdb keeps only in-frame clones here, not all; method: immunoSEQ multiplex PCR. The top ten clones hold around 4.3% of a sample with 50,000 to 55,000 clones, approximately 81% of them seen once. The input for sequencing was CD4+ or CD8+ T cells sorted from blood, taken in a trial of the OX40 agonist ivuxolimab. These receptors were obtained from an adult with an advanced solid tumor such as melanoma, head and neck, liver or kidney cancer. CDR3s leave out the opening cysteine and the closing phenylalanine or tryptophan. D genes are given only for firm matches.

d_gene: TRBD2
v_gene: TRBV5-1
CDR3aa: ASSWASGPSYEQY

d_gene: TRBD2
v_gene: TRBV19
CDR3aa: ASSGWTSAAKNIQY

d_gene: NA
v_gene: TRBV5-1
CDR3aa: ASSLAMASLNEKLF

d_gene: TRBD1
v_gene: TRBV7-3
CDR3aa: ASSATGAGTGELF

d_gene: TRBD1
v_gene: TRBV10-3
CDR3aa: AISDDRGGSAF

d_gene: TRBD1
v_gene: TRBV25-1
CDR3aa: ASSDPQGVFEKLF

d_gene: NA
v_gene: TRBV19
CDR3aa: ASGQSGQETQY

d_gene: NA
v_gene: TRBV11-3
CDR3aa: ASSSQGGTPDDTQY

d_gene: NA
v_gene: TRBV19
CDR3aa: ASSIGSGSYNEQF

d_gene: NA
v_gene: TRBV6-5
CDR3aa: ASSYVRRIGTDTQY

d_gene: NA
v_gene: TRBV5-1
CDR3aa: ASRDQAYSAGELF

d_gene: NA
v_gene: TRBV5-5
CDR3aa: ASSLGGTTNEKLF

d_gene: NA
v_gene: TRBV6-1
CDR3aa: ASSGTVKNQPQH

d_gene: TRBD2
v_gene: TRBV7-3
CDR3aa: ASSLSSGIQYEQY

d_gene: NA
v_gene: TRBV4-2
CDR3aa: ASSQDWAGEQY

d_gene: NA
v_gene: TRBV7-8
CDR3aa: ASSYGPGIYEQY

d_gene: TRBD1
v_gene: TRBV7-3
CDR3aa: ASSPENRGFEQF

d_gene: NA
v_gene: TRBV28
CDR3aa: ASRVLSSGNTIY

d_gene: NA
v_gene: TRBV11-2
CDR3aa: ASSLAGNMETQY

d_gene: NA
v_gene: TRBV5-6
CDR3aa: ASSSPAGLSSGNTIY

d_gene: TRBD2
v_gene: TRBV14
CDR3aa: ASSHGLAEIQETQY

d_gene: NA
v_gene: TRBV11-3
CDR3aa: ASSLSISGNTIY

d_gene: NA
v_gene: TRBV29-1
CDR3aa: SVEAGEGTDTQY

d_gene: TRBD2
v_gene: TRBV7-2
CDR3aa: ASSPTSGRAYEQY

d_gene: NA
v_gene: TRBV2
CDR3aa: ASSPDSTEAF

d_gene: NA
v_gene: TRBV20-1
CDR3aa: SADRTDTQY

d_gene: TRBD2
v_gene: TRBV7-2
CDR3aa: ASSLRLGGIVDNEQF

d_gene: TRBD2
v_gene: TRBV14
CDR3aa: ASSPGTSYNEQF

d_gene: NA
v_gene: TRBV21-1
CDR3aa: ASSNRAGGPGNEQF

d_gene: NA
v_gene: TRBV11-1
CDR3aa: ASSHPANTEAF

d_gene: NA
v_gene: TRBV5-5
CDR3aa: ASSLYHGSSYNEQF

d_gene: NA
v_gene: TRBV5-1
CDR3aa: ASSLGSDRQPYSYEQY

d_gene: NA
v_gene: TRBV29-1
CDR3aa: SVEVGGTDTQY

d_gene: TRBD2
v_gene: TRBV9
CDR3aa: ASSETSGSYNEQF

d_gene: TRBD1
v_gene: TRBV7-2
CDR3aa: ASSKDRLYGYT

d_gene: NA
v_gene: TRBV5-1
CDR3aa: ASSREQGTQY

d_gene: NA
v_gene: TRBV5-6
CDR3aa: ASSSRGYSGNTIY

d_gene: NA
v_gene: TRBV7-2
CDR3aa: ASSLFRGTDTQY

d_gene: NA
v_gene: TRBV2
CDR3aa: ASSVEGRNSGNTIY

d_gene: NA
v_gene: TRBV6-6
CDR3aa: ASSRGGAYEQY

d_gene: NA
v_gene: TRBV5-1
CDR3aa: ASSLPGPQETQY

d_gene: NA
v_gene: TRBV2
CDR3aa: ASFLYEETQY

d_gene: NA
v_gene: TRBV5-1
CDR3aa: ASSLVVAGDYGYT

d_gene: TRBD1
v_gene: TRBV7-2
CDR3aa: ASSQSRQGTGELF

d_gene: NA
v_gene: TRBV6-5
CDR3aa: ASRDRPSYEQY

d_gene: NA
v_gene: TRBV28
CDR3aa: ASSRGQNTEAF

d_gene: TRBD1
v_gene: TRBV5-1
CDR3aa: ASSLKSGGNTEAF

d_gene: NA
v_gene: TRBV6-5
CDR3aa: ASSYRRGNTEAF

d_gene: TRBD1
v_gene: TRBV29-1
CDR3aa: SVRDRGQSEQF

d_gene: NA
v_gene: TRBV6-6
CDR3aa: ASSYLGGYSNQPQH

d_gene: TRBD2
v_gene: TRBV5-4
CDR3aa: ASSNIAGVDTQY